Shown below are 11 T cell receptor beta chains from a single sample sequenced in a study of T cells in Graves' hyperthyroidism and ophthalmopathy. There were TCR beta CDR3 regions amplified from RNA transcripts. During a first-round RT-PCR of the TCR CDR3, the HTBI primer set was used. One entry per CDR3 protein results from TCRdb running MiXCR on the multiplex PCR reads. Seen here are about 520,000 distinct CDR3 sequences, around a quarter observed once, and the top ten hold roughly 10%. The sequenced sample consisted of blood. The source of these receptors is a woman aged 30 to 39 with Graves' ophthalmopathy.

This clonotype appeared a few times. The rearrangement uses TRBV12-3 or TRBV12-4 and TRBJ2-2, with D maybe TRBD1 (7 bases). The CDR3 consists of 16 residues. The V end lost 5 bases, the J end lost 3 bases, and 16 bases lay between the germline ends. The CDR3 loop reads CASSPRDSGYTGELFF. CDR3 coding DNA: TGTGCCAGCAGTCCCCGGGACAGCGGGTACACCGGGGAGCTGTTTTTT.

Ten or more counts support this clonotype. The chain combines TRBV9 with TRBJ1-3; the D is unclear. V gave up 2 bases and J gave up 4 bases, with 10 bases separating them. Per the germline V gene, CDR1 is SGDLS and CDR2 is YYNGEE. The CDR3 length is 14 residues. CDR3 amino acids: CASSVARSGNTIYF. The DNA for the CDR3 is TGTGCCAGCAGCGTGGCCAGGAGCGGAAACACCATATATTTT.

This clonotype was counted a few times. This chain joins TRBV18 and TRBJ1-2; D uncertain. Germline-derived CDR1 and CDR2 are KGHSH and LQKENI. The CDR3 extends over 18 amino acids. The ends were cut back, 4 bases at V and 2 bases at J, with 23 bases in the middle. The DNA of the CDR3 is TGTGCCAGCTCACGCGGGCCAATGGAAATTCTCTCGAACTATGGCTACACCTTC. Protein sequence: CASSRGPMEILSNYGYTF.

This clonotype was recorded at least ten times. V gene TRBV6-5 combines with J gene TRBJ1-5, with 9 bases that match TRBD1. This CDR3 is built from 14 residues. Looked up from germline, CDR1 is MNHEY and CDR2 is SVGAGI. The junction had 6 bases not matched to a gene; V was cut back by 6 bases and J by 6 bases. The CDR3 sequence: CASRPGQGPQPQHF. For the CDR3, the DNA is TGTGCCAGCAGGCCGGGACAGGGACCTCAGCCCCAGCATTTT.

This rearrangement joins TRBV12-3 or TRBV12-4 to TRBJ1-3; the match to TRBD1 covers 9 bases. With 3 bases clipped from V and 0 bases from J, the junction kept 3 bases outside the gene matches. The CDR3 extends over 16 amino acids. The CDR3 bases are TGTGCCAGCAGTTTCAGGACAGGGGTCTCTGGAAACACCATATATTTT. Its translation: CASSFRTGVSGNTIYF.

This clonotype occurred many times. The chain joins TRBV19 to TRBJ2-2; unclear D gene. Germline-derived CDR1 and CDR2 are LNHDA and SQIVND (reference sequence). Trimming stripped 5 bases from V and 3 bases from J, with 4 bases between. There are 12 residues in the CDR3. CDR3 nucleotides: TGTGCCAGTAGTCTCTACACCGGGGAGCTGTTTTTT. As protein: CASSLYTGELFF.

This clonotype was recorded many times. V is TRBV13 and J is TRBJ1-1; the match to TRBD1 covers 7 bases. Trimming took 5 bases from V and 9 from J; bases not matched to a gene: 9. In germline, CDR1 is PRHDT, CDR2 FYEKMQ (reference sequence). CDR3 length equals 13 residues. CDR3 DNA: TGTGCCAGCAGCGAAAACAGGGACAGAAAAGCTTTCTTT. It is translated as CASSENRDRKAFF.

This clonotype was detected many times. This rearrangement joins TRBV18 to TRBJ2-4, with D unclear. Germline CDR1 and CDR2: KGHSH and LQKENI. Trimming stripped 4 bases from V and 0 bases from J, with 10 bases between. The CDR3 covers 15 residues. The CDR3 region is CASSQEQLAKNIQYF. CDR3 DNA: TGTGCCAGCTCACAGGAGCAACTAGCCAAAAACATTCAGTACTTC.

Ten or more counts support this clonotype. This chain links TRBV29-1 with TRBJ1-1; a possible D gene is TRBD1 (5 bases). The CDR3 is made up of 13 amino acids. The germline V gene encodes CDR1 SQVTM and CDR2 ANQGSEA. V was pared by 8 bases and J by 0 bases, with 13 bases between. The CDR3 reads CSILTVMNTEAFF. CDR3 sequence (DNA): TGCAGCATACTGACAGTTATGAACACTGAAGCTTTCTTT. Using reference TRBV29-1 and TRBJ1-1 for the parts outside the CDR3, the full variable domain is SAVISQKPSRDICQRGTSLTIQCQVDSQVTMMFWYRQQPGQSLTLIATANQGSEATYESGFVIDKFPISRPNLTFSTLTVSNMSPEDSSIYLCSILTVMNTEAFFGQGTRLTVV.

This clonotype was seen many times. A much bigger clone sits one base away, suggesting this may be a read error. The rearrangement links TRBV14 to TRBJ2-4; D ambiguous. Germline CDR1 reads SGHDN; CDR2 reads FVKESK. CDR3 length equals 12 residues. CDR3 in amino acids: CASSQDRNIKYF. The CDR3 DNA sequence: TGTGCCAGCAGCCAAGATCGAAACATTAAGTACTTC.

This clonotype showed up many times. V gene TRBV12-3 or TRBV12-4 combines with J gene TRBJ1-3; D uncertain. The CDR3 sequence is 14 residues long. Trimming removed 7 bases at V and 4 bases at J, with 14 bases between. CDR3 coding DNA: TGTGCCAGCAACGAAAGGGCACTCGGAAACACCATATATTTT. Amino acids: CASNERALGNTIYF.